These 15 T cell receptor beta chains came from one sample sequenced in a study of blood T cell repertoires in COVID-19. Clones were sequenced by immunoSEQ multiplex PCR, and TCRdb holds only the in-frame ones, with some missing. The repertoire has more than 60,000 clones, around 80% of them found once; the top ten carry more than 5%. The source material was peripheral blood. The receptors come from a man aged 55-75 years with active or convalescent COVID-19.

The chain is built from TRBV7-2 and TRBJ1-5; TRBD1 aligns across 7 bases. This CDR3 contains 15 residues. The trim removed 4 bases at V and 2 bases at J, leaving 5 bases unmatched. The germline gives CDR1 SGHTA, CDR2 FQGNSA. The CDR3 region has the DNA TGTGCCAGCAGCTCAACAGGGGTGGGCAATCAGCCCCAGCATTTT. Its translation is CASSSTGVGNQPQHF.

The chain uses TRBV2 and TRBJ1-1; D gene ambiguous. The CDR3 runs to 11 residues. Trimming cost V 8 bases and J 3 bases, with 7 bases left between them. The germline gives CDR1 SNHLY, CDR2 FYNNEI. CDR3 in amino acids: CASRGYTEAFF. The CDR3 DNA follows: TGTGCCAGCCGAGGGTACACTGAAGCTTTCTTT.

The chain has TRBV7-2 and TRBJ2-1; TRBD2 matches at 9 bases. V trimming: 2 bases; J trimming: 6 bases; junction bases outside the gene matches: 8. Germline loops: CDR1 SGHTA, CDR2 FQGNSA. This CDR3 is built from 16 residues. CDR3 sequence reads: CASSLQSGGGANEQFF. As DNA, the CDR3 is TGTGCCAGCAGCTTACAATCGGGCGGGGGGGCCAATGAGCAGTTCTTC.

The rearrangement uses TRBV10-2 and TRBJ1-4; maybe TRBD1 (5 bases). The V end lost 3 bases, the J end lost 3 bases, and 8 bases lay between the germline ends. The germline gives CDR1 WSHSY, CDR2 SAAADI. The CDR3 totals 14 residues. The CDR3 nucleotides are TGCGCCAGCAGTGACGACAGATCTAATGAAAAACTGTTTTTT. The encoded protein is CASSDDRSNEKLFF.

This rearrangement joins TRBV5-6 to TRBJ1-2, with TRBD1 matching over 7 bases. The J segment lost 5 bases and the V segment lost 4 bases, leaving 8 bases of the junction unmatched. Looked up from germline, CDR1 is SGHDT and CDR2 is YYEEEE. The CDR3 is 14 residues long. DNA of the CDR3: TGTGCCAGCAGCGCAAAAAGGGGGCAGTATGGCTACACCTTC. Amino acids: CASSAKRGQYGYTF.

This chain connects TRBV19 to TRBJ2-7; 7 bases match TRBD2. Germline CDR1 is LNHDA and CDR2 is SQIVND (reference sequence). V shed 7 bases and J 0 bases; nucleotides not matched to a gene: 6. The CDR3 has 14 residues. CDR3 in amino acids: CASTGGGSSYEQYF. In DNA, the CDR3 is TGTGCCAGTACGGGCGGGGGAAGCTCCTACGAGCAGTACTTC.

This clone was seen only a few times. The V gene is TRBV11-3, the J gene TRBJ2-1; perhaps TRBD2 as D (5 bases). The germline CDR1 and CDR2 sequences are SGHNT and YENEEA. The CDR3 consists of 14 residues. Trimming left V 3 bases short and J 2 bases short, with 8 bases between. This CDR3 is CASSLSGAYNEQFF. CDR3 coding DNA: TGTGCCAGCAGCTTGTCCGGGGCCTACAATGAGCAGTTCTTC.

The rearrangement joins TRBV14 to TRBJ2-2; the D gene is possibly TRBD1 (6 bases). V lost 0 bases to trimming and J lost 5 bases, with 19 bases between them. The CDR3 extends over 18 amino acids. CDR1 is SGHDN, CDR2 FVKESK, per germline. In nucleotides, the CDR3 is TGTGCCAGCAGCCAAGAGCTCTTGTCAACAGGGTATACCGGGGAGCTGTTTTTT. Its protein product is CASSQELLSTGYTGELFF.

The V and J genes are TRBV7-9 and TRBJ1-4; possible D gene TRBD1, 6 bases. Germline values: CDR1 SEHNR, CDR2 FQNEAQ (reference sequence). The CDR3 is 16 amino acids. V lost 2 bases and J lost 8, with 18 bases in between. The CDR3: CASSLSPAGVSEKLFF. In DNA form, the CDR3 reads TGTGCCAGCAGCTTAAGTCCGGCAGGGGTTAGCGAAAAACTGTTTTTT.

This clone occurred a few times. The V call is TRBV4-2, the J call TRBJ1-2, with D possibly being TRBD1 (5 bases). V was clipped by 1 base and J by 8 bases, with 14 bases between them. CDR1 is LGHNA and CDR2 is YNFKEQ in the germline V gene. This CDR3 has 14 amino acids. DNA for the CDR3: TGTGCCAGCAGCCAAGCGTCGGGGGTTGGAGGCTACACCTTC. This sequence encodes CASSQASGVGGYTF.

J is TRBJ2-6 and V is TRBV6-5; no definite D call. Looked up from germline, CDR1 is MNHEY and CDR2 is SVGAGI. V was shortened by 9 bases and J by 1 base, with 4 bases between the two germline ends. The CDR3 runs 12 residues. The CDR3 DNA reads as TGTGCCAGTCAATCTGGGGCCAACGTCCTGACTTTC. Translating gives CASQSGANVLTF.

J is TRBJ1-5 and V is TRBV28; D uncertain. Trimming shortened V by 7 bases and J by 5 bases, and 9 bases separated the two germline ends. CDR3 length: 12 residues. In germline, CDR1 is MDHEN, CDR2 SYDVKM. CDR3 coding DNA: TGTGCCAGCACTATTCCCCATCAGCCCCAGCATTTT. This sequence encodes CASTIPHQPQHF.

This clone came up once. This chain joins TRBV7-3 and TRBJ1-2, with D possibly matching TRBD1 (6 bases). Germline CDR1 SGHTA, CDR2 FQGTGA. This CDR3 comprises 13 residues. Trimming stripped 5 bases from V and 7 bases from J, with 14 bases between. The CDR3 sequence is CASSAQGFTGYTF. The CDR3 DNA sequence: TGTGCCAGCAGCGCACAGGGTTTTACTGGCTACACCTTC.

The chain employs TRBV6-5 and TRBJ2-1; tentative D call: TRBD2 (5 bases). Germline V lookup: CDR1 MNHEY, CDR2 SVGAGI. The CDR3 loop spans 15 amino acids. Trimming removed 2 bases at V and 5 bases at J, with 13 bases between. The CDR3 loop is CASSYIIGKDNEQFF. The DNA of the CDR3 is TGTGCCAGCAGTTACATCATCGGGAAAGACAATGAGCAGTTCTTC.

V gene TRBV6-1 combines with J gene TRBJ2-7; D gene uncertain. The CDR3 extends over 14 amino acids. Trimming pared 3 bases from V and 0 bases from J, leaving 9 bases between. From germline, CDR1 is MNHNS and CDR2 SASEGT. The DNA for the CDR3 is TGTGCCAGCAGTGAGTGGGCCTTCTCCTACGAGCAGTACTTC. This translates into CASSEWAFSYEQYF.